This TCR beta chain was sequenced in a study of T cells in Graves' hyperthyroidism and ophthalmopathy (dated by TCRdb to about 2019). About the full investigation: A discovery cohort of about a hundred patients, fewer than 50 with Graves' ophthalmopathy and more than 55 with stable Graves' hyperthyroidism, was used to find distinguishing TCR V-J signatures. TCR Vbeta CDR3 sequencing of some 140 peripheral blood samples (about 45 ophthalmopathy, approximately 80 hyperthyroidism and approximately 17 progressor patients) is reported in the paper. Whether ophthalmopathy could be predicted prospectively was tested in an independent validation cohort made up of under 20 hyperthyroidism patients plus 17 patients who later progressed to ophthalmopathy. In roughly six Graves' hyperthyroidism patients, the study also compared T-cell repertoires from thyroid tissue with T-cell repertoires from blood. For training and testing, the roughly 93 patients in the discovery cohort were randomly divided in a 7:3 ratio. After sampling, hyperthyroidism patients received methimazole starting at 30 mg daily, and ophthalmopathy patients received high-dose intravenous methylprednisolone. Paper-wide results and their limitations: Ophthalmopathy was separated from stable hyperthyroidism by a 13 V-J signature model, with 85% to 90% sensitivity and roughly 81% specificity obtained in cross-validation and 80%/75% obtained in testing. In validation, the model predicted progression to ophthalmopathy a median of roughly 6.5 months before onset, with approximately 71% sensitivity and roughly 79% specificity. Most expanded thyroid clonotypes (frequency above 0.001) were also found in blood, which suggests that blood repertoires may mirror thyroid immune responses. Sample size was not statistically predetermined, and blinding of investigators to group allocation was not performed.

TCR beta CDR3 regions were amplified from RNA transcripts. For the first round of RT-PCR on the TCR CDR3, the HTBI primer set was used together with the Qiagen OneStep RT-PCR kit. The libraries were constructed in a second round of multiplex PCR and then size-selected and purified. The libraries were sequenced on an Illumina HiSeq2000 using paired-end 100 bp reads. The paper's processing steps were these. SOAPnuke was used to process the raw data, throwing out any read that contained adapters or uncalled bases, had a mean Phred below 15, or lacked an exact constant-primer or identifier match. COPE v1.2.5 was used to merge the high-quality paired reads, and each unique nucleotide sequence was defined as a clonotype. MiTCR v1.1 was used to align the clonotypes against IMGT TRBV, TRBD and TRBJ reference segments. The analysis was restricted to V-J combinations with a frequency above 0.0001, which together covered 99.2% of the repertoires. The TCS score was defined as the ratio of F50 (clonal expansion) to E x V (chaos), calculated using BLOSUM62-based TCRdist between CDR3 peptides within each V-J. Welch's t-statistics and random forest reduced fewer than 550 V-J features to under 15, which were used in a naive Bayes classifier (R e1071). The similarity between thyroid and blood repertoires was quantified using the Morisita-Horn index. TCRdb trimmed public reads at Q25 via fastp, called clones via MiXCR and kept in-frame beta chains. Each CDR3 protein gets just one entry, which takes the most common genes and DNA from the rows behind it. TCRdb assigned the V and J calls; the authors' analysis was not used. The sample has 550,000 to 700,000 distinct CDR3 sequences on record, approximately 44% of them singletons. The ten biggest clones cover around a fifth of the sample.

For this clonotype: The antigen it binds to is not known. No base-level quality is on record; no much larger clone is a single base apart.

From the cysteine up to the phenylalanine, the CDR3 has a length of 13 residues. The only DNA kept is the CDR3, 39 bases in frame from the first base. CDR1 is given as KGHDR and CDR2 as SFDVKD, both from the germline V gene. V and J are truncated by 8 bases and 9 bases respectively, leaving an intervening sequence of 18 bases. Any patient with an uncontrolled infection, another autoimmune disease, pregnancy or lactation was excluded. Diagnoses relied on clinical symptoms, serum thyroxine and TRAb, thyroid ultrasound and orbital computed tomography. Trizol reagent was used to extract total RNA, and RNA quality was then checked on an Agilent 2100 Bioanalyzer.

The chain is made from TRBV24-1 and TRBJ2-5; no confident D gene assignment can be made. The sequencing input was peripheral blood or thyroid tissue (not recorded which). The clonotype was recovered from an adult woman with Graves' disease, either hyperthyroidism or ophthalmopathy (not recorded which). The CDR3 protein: CATKGSVYQPQYF. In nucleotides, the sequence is TGTGCCACCAAGGGCAGCGTGTATCAGCCCCAGTACTTC.